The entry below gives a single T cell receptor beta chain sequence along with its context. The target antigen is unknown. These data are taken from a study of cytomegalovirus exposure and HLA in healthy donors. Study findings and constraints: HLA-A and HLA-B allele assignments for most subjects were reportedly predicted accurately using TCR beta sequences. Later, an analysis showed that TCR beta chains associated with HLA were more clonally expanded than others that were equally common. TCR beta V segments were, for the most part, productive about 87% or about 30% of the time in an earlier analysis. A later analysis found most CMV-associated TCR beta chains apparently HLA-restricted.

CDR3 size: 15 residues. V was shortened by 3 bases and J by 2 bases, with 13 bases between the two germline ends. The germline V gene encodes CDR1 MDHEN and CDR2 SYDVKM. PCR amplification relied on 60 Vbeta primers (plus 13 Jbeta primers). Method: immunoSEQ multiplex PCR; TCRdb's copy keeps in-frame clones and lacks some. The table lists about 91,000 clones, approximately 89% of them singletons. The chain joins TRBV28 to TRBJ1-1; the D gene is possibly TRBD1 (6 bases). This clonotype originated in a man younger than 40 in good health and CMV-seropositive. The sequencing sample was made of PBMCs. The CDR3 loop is CASSLRGTINTEAFF. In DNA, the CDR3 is TGTGCCAGCAGTTTGAGGGGGACAATTAACACTGAAGCTTTCTTT.